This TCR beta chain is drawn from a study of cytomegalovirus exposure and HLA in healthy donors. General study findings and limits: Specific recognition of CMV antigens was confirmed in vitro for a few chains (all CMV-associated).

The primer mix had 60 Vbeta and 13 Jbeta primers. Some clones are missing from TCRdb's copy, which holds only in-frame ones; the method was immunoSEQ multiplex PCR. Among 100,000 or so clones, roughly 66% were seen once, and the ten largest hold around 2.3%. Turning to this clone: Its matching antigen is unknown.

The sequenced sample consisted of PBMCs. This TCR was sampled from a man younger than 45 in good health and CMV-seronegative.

Here the CDR3 reads CASKTYDGARGGELFF. The DNA of the CDR3 is TGTGCCAGCAAAACATACGATGGGGCGCGTGGCGGGGAGCTGTTTTTT. The chain is built from TRBV27 and TRBJ2-2, with D maybe TRBD1 (5 bases). The CDR3 has 16 residues. Trimming cost V 7 bases and J 7 bases, with 22 bases left between them. Germline V gene sequence: CDR1 MNHEY, CDR2 SMNVEV (reference sequence).